This T cell receptor (beta chain) is from a study of identical twins. Study outcomes and limitations: Weaker excess twin sharing was observed in beta out-of-frame sequences.

About this clonotype itself: The antigen remains undetermined.

In TCRdb, the 5' RACE reads were re-called with MiXCR into one record per CDR3 protein. Seen here are 400,000 to 550,000 distinct CDR3 sequences, about 20% observed once, and the top ten hold around 1%. A further study also used this sample, focusing on T cells expressing NK-cell markers. From that study: Sorting in several experiments was restricted by an anti-gamma-delta TCR antibody to alpha-beta TCR T cells. About 1.0-7.5% of CD8+ T cells in about six donors belonged to dominant NKG2C+ clonotypes.

The clonotype originates from a woman aged 18-29 years in good health. Sequenced sample: CD4+ T cells sorted from blood.

The CDR3 nucleotides read TGTGCCAGCAGCTTGGGCCGGGACAGGGGAGTTTATAGCAATCAGCCCCAGCATTTT. Translation: CASSLGRDRGVYSNQPQHF. The rearrangement uses TRBV5-6 and TRBJ1-5; 10 bases map to TRBD1. V was pared by 0 bases and J by 0 bases, with 9 bases of the junction left unmatched. Germline V gene data show CDR1 as SGHDT and CDR2 as YYEEEE. The CDR3 totals 19 residues.